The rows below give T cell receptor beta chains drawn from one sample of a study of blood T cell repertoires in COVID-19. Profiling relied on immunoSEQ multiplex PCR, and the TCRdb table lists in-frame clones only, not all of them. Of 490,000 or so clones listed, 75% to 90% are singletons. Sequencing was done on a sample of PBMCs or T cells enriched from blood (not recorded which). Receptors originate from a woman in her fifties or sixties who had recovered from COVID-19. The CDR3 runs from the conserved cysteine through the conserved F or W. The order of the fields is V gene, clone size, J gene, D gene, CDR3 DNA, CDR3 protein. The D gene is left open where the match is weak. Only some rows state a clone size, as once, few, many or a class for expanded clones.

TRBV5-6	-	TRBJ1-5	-	TGTGCCAGCAGCTTAACAGGGTTTAGCAATCAGCCCCAGCATTTT	CASSLTGFSNQPQHF
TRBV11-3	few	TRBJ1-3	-	TGTGCCAGCAGCCGGCCAGGAATAAACACCATATATTTT	CASSRPGINTIYF
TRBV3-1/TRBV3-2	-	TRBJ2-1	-	TGTGCCAGCAGCCAACAGGCTAATGAGCAGTTCTTC	CASSQQANEQFF
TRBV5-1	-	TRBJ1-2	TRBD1	TGCGCCAGCAGCTTGGGACAGGGAAGCTATGGCTACACCTTC	CASSLGQGSYGYTF
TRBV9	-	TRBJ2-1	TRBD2	TGTGCCAGCAGCGTAAGAGCGGGGGCATCCCCGAGTAGCTATGAGCAGTTCTTC	CASSVRAGASPSSYEQFF
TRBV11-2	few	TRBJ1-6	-	TGTGCCAGCAGCCCCGGACAGTTCTATAATTCACCCCTCCACTTT	CASSPGQFYNSPLHF
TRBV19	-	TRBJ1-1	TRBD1	TGTGCCAGTAGTATGGGGACAGGGATCGTTATGAACACTGAAGCTTTCTTT	CASSMGTGIVMNTEAFF
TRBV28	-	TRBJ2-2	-	TGTGCCAGCAGTGTCACGAACACCGGGGAGCTGTTTTTT	CASSVTNTGELFF
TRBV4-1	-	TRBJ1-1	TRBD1	TGCGCCAGCAGGCAGACAGGGGCGAACACTGAAGCTTTCTTT	CASRQTGANTEAFF
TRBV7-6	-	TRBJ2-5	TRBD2	TGTGCCAGCAGCCAAAGGACTAGCGGGGGGGGAGAGACCCAGTACTTC	CASSQRTSGGGETQYF
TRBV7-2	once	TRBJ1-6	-	TGTGCCAGCAGCTTCGGGGGGGGGCGCGGTAATTCACCCCTCCACTTT	CASSFGGGRGNSPLHF
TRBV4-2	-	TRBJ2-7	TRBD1	TGTGCCAGCAGCCAAGTGCAGGGCAGGGGGCTCGACGAGCAGTACTTC	CASSQVQGRGLDEQYF
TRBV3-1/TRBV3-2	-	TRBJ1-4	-	TGTGCCAGCAGCCCTCGACTCCTAACAAATGAAAAACTGTTTTTT	CASSPRLLTNEKLFF
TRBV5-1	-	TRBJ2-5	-	TGCGCCAGCAGCTTGGGAGGCGGACAAGAGACCCAGTACTTC	CASSLGGGQETQYF
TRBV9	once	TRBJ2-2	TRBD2	TGTGCCAGCAGGGCGGGGGACTCGCTTTCCGGGGAGCTGTTTTTT	CASRAGDSLSGELFF
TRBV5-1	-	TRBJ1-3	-	TGCGCCAGCAGCTTGAACTCGCCCGGAAACACCATATATTTT	CASSLNSPGNTIYF
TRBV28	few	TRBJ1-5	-	TGTGCCAGCAGTTTAAGAAGGGGTAGCAATCAGCCCCAGCATTTT	CASSLRRGSNQPQHF
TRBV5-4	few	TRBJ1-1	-	TGTGCCAGCAGCTTGTATATCGGGTCGAACTTGAACACTGAAGCTTTCTTT	CASSLYIGSNLNTEAFF
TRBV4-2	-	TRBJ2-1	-	TGTGCCAGCAGCCAAGAATCTAATGAGCAGTTCTTC	CASSQESNEQFF
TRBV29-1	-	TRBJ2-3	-	TGCAGCGTTGAAAGGACGGGGGGCACAGATACGCAGTATTTT	CSVERTGGTDTQYF
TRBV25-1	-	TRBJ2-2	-	TGTGCCAGCAGGAACAGAGGGCTTGGCACCGGGGAGCTGTTTTTT	CASRNRGLGTGELFF
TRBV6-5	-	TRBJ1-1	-	TGTGCCAGCAAACCCGGGGTGAACACTGAAGCTTTCTTT	CASKPGVNTEAFF
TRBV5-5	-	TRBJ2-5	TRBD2	TGTGCCAGCAGCTTGGGGGACTATGCGAAGACCCAGTACTTC	CASSLGDYAKTQYF
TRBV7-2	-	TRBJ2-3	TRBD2	TGTGCCAGCAGCTTCGGGACTAGCGGGTTGTATACGCAGTATTTT	CASSFGTSGLYTQYF
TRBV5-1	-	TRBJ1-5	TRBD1	TGCGCCAGCAGCACAGGGGGAGAACAGCCCCAGCATTTT	CASSTGGEQPQHF
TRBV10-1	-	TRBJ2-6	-	TGCGCCAGCAGTCAGGCCTTCGTTAACTCTGGGGCCAACGTCCTGACTTTC	CASSQAFVNSGANVLTF
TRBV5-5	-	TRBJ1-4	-	TGTGCCAGCAGCCCCCAGGGTACTAATGAAAAACTGTTTTTT	CASSPQGTNEKLFF
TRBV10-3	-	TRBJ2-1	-	TGTGCCGCCACGAAAGGGGACTACAATGAGCAGTTCTTC	CAATKGDYNEQFF
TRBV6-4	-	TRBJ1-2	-	TGTGCCAGCAGTGATTCAGGGGCCTATGGCTACACCTTC	CASSDSGAYGYTF
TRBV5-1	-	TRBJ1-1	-	TGCGCCAGCAGCTTGTTTACAGGGCAAGAAGCTTTCTTT	CASSLFTGQEAFF
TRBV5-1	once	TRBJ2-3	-	TGCGCCAGCAGTGGTGGAGGCGGGGATACGCAGTATTTT	CASSGGGGDTQYF
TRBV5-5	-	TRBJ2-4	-	TGTGCCAGCAGCTTGACCCGGAATTCGGGTCTCTACTTC	CASSLTRNSGLYF
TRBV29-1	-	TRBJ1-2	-	TGCAGCGTTGGAGTCACCTATGGCTACACCTTC	CSVGVTYGYTF
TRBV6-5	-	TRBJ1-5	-	TGTGCCAGCAGCTTCAGGGGATCCAATCAGCCCCAGCATTTT	CASSFRGSNQPQHF
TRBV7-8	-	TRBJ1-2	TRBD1	TGTGCCAGCAGCCCCCGAGGACAGGGGGCAGGGGGCTACACCTTC	CASSPRGQGAGGYTF
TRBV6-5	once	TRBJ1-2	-	TGTGCCAGCAGCCCCCCTGACAGCCCCTACTATGGCTACACCTTC	CASSPPDSPYYGYTF
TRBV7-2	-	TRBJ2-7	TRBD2	TGTGCCAGCAGCTTACGAGGGACTAGCGACGAGCAGTACTTC	CASSLRGTSDEQYF
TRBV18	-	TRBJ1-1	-	TGTGCCAGCTCACCGGTTGCGGGTGCCACTGAAGCTTTCTTT	CASSPVAGATEAFF
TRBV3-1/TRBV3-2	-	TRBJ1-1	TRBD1	TGTGCCAGCAGCCAAGAGCAGGGGGCTGGGACTGAAGCTTTCTTT	CASSQEQGAGTEAFF
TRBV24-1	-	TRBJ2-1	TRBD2	TGTGCCACCAGTGGTACGGGGGGGAGCTCCTACAATGAGCAGTTCTTC	CATSGTGGSSYNEQFF
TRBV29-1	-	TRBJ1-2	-	TGCAGCGTTGGAACAGGGCGGGATGGCTACACCTTC	CSVGTGRDGYTF
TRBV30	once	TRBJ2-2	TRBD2	TGTGCCTGGATGGCGGGGGGCAGGTCCGGGGAGCTGTTTTTT	CAWMAGGRSGELFF
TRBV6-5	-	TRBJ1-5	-	TGTGCCAGCAGTCCCTGGACAGACAGCAATCAGCCCCAGCATTTT	CASSPWTDSNQPQHF
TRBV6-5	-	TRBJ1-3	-	TGTGCCAGCAGTTACTCTACAGGGAGCTCTGGAAACACCATATATTTT	CASSYSTGSSGNTIYF
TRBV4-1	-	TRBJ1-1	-	TGCGCCAGCAGCCAAGGGCGGGCCCTGAACACTGAAGCTTTCTTT	CASSQGRALNTEAFF
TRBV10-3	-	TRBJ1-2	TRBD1	TGTGCCATCAGTGAGTTTAAGACAGGGTTATTTGTTTCGCCCCAAACTACTAACTATGGCTACACCTTC	CAISEFKTGLFVSPQTTNYGYTF
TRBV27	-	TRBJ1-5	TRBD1	TGTGCCAGCCAACAGGGGTTTGACAATCAGCCCCAGCATTTT	CASQQGFDNQPQHF
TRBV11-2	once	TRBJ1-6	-	TGTGCCAGCAGCTTAAGGGGCGATAATTCACCCCTCCACTTT	CASSLRGDNSPLHF
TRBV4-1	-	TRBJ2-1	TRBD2	TGCGCCAGCAGCCAAGAACCCGTGCGGGGGGGAGATGAGCAGTTCTTC	CASSQEPVRGGDEQFF
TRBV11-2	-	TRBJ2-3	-	TGTGCCAGCAGCTTCGAGGGGAGGACAGATACGCAGTATTTT	CASSFEGRTDTQYF
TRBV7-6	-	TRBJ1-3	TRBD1	TGTGCCAGCAGCTTGGGGGACAGGTCAATCTCTGGAAACACCATATATTTT	CASSLGDRSISGNTIYF
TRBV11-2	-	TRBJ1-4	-	TGTGCCAGCAGCTTAGACAGGGGAAATGAAAAACTGTTTTTT	CASSLDRGNEKLFF
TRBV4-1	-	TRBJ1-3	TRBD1	TGCGCCAGCAGCCGCGGAGACAGGGGGCTTGGTAACACCATATATTTT	CASSRGDRGLGNTIYF
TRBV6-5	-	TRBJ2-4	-	TGTGCCACCACAGGAGTACCTGAGAACATTCAGTACTTC	CATTGVPENIQYF
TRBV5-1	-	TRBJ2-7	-	TGCGCCAGCAGCTTGGTGCCAGGGGAACGACAGTACTTC	CASSLVPGERQYF